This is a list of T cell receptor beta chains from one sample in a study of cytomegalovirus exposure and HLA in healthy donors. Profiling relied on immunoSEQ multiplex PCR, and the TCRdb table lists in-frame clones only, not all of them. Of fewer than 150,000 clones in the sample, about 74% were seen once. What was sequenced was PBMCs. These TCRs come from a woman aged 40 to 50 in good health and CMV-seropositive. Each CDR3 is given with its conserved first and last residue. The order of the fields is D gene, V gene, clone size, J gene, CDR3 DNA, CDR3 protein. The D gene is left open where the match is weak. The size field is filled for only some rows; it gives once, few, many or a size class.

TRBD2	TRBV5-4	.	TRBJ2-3	TGTGCCAGCAGCTTGGGCAGCGGGGTTGGCACAGATACGCAGTATTTT	CASSLGSGVGTDTQYF
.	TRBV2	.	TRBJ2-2	TGTGCCAGCAGGGGGACTCCCATGAACACCGGGGAGCTGTTTTTT	CASRGTPMNTGELFF
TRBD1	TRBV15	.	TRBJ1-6	TGTGCCACCAGCAGAGAGACAGGGGGTAATTCACCCCTCCACTTT	CATSRETGGNSPLHF
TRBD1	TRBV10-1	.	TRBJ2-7	TGCGCCAGCAATCAAACCAAACAGGGGTCTAACTACGAGCAGTACTTC	CASNQTKQGSNYEQYF
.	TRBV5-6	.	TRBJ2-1	TGTGCCAGCAGCTTATTGGGCCCTTCCTACAATGAGCAGTTCTTC	CASSLLGPSYNEQFF
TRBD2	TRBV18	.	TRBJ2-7	TGTGCCAGCTCACCACGAACAGCGGGAGGAACCTACGAGCAGTACTTC	CASSPRTAGGTYEQYF
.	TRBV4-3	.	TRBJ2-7	TGCGCCAGCAGCCAAGTGGCGGGATACACCTACGAGCAGTACTTC	CASSQVAGYTYEQYF
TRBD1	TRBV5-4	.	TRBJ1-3	TGTGCCAGCAGCCCGGGACAGCGAAACACCATATATTTT	CASSPGQRNTIYF
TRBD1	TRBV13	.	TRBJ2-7	TGTGCCAGCAGCCCTTTCCGGGACAGGGTGAGCGAGCAGTACTTC	CASSPFRDRVSEQYF
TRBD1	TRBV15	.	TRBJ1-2	TGTGCCACCAGCAGAGGGGGGACAGGAAACTATGGCTACACCTTC	CATSRGGTGNYGYTF
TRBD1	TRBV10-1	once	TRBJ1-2	TGCGCCAGCAGGTACCGGGACAGCTACTATGGCTACACCTTC	CASRYRDSYYGYTF
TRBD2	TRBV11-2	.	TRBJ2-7	TGTGCCAGCAGCCCCGGACTAGCGAGTGACGAGCAGTACTTC	CASSPGLASDEQYF
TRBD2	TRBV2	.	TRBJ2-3	TGTGCCAGCAGTGGCCTAGCGGGGGCGCATACGCAGTATTTT	CASSGLAGAHTQYF
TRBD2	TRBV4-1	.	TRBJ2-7	TGCGCCAGCAGCCAAGACCTGGGGACTAGCGGGAGGGCGAGATACGAGCAGTACTTC	CASSQDLGTSGRARYEQYF
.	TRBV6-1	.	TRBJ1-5	TGTGCCAGCGCGGGAGATCGTTATAGCAATCAGCCCCAGCATTTT	CASAGDRYSNQPQHF
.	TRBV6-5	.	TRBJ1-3	TGTGCCAGCAGTTACTCCCAGGGTGGAAACACCATATATTTT	CASSYSQGGNTIYF
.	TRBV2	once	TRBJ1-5	TGTGCCAGCAGTCTGAACACCGGAGGCAATCAGCCCCAGCATTTT	CASSLNTGGNQPQHF
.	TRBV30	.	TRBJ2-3	TGTGCCTGGAGTGTAGGAGCAGATACGCAGTATTTT	CAWSVGADTQYF
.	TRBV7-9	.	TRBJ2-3	TGTGCCAGCAGCTTCCGGGGGACCACAGATACGCAGTATTTT	CASSFRGTTDTQYF
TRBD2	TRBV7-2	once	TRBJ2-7	TGTGCCAGCAGAATGGGCGGGGGATCCTACGAGCAGTACTTC	CASRMGGGSYEQYF
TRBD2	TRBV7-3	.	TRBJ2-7	TGTGCCAGCAGCTTGGCGGGAGGCGGAACTTACGAGCAGTACTTC	CASSLAGGGTYEQYF
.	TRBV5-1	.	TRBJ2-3	TGCGCCAGCAGCCGGCGGACAGAGGGATTGGGCACAGATACGCAGTATTTT	CASSRRTEGLGTDTQYF
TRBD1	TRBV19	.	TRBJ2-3	TGTGCCAGTAGTAGACAGGGACGCACAGATACGCAGTATTTT	CASSRQGRTDTQYF
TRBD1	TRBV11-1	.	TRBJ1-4	TGTGCCAGCAGTCCCAGGACAGGAACAACTAATGAAAAACTGTTTTTT	CASSPRTGTTNEKLFF
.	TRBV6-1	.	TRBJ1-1	TGTGCCAGCAGTGAAGACAGGACAGCACTAGGTGAAGCTTTCTTT	CASSEDRTALGEAFF
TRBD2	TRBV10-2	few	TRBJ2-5	TGCGCCAGCAGCCCCCGGACTAGCGGGGGCCAAGAGACCCAGTACTTC	CASSPRTSGGQETQYF
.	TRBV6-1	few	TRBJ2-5	TGTGCCAGCAGTTCGCAAGAGACCCAGTACTTC	CASSSQETQYF
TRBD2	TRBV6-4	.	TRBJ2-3	TGTGCCAGCAGTGACTCCCTGCTAGCGGGAGATACGCAGTATTTT	CASSDSLLAGDTQYF
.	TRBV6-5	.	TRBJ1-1	TGTGCCAGCAGTCGAGGGACATATCGGGCTGAAGCTTTCTTT	CASSRGTYRAEAFF
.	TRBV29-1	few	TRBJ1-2	TGCAGCGTTGAAGAAGGCAGGGGCATCGATGGCTACACCTTC	CSVEEGRGIDGYTF
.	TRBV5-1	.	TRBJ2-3	TGCGCCAGCAATCAGGAGGTGAGGGTCGGCACAGATACGCAGTATTTT	CASNQEVRVGTDTQYF
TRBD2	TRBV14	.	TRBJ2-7	TGTGCCAGCAGCCAGGCGGGGGGGGACGAGCAGTACTTC	CASSQAGGDEQYF
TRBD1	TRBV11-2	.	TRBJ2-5	TGTGGCCTAGTAGACAGGGCCTACCAAGAGACCCAGTACTTC	CGLVDRAYQETQYF
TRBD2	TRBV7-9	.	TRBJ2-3	TGTGCCAGCCGTCCGAGAGCGGGATATAGCACAGATACGCAGTATTTT	CASRPRAGYSTDTQYF
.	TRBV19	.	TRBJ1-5	TGTGCCAGTAGTATGGTGAGGGGAGGTCAGCCCCAGCATTTT	CASSMVRGGQPQHF
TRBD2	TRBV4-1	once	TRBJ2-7	TGCGCCAGCAGCCAGGGAGGGGCCTCCTACGAGCAGTACTTC	CASSQGGASYEQYF
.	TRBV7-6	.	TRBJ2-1	TGTGCCAGCAGCCACCGGGGGATCTACAATGAGCAGTTCTTC	CASSHRGIYNEQFF
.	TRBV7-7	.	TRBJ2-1	TGTGCTAGCAGCTTAGCGCTAGCGCAAGAGCAGTTCTTC	CASSLALAQEQFF
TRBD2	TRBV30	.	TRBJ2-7	TGTGCCTGGACGAGCGGGAGGGCCCTCTACGAGCAGTACTTC	CAWTSGRALYEQYF
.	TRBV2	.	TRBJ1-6	TGTGCCAGCAGACCCCGGGGGGCTAATTCACCCCTCCACTTT	CASRPRGANSPLHF
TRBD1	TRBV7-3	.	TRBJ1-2	TGTGCCAGCAGCTTAACCGGGACAGGGGGCGGCTACACCTTC	CASSLTGTGGGYTF
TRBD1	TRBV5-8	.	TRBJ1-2	TGTGCCAGCACCCTCAGGGGGAACTCTAACTATGGCTACACCTTC	CASTLRGNSNYGYTF
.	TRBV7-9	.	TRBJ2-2	TGTGCCAGCAACAGGGAGTCGAACACCGGGGAGCTGTTTTTT	CASNRESNTGELFF
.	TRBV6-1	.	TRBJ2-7	TGTGCCAGCAGTGGAGGGGGACTACTCTACGAGCAGTACTTC	CASSGGGLLYEQYF
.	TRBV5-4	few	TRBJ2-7	TGTGCCAGCAGCGGGTCGGGGAAGGGCGTCTACGAGCAGTACTTC	CASSGSGKGVYEQYF
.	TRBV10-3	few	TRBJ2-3	TGTGCCATCGCGATGCCAACTAGCACAGATACGCAGTATTTT	CAIAMPTSTDTQYF
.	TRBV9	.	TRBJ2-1	TGTGCCAGCAGCGTAGGTAGCGCCACTTACAATGAGCAGTTCTTC	CASSVGSATYNEQFF
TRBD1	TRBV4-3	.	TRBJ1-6	TGCGCCAGCAGCCAGACTGCCCACTCTCGGGACAGGGGGTATTCACCCCTCCACTTT	CASSQTAHSRDRGYSPLHF
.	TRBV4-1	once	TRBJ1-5	TGCGCCAGCAGCCAAGAAGCGGGTTTCTCGACACCGAATCAGCCCCAGCATTTT	CASSQEAGFSTPNQPQHF
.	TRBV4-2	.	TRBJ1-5	TGTGCCAGCAGCGAACAGGCCAATCAGCCCCAGCATTTT	CASSEQANQPQHF
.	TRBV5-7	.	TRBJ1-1	TGTGCCAGCAGCTTGTCAACACGTGGTCCTGAAGCTTTCTTT	CASSLSTRGPEAFF
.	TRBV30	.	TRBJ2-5	TGTGCCTGGAGTGGTAGGGGGCAAGAGACCCAGTACTTC	CAWSGRGQETQYF
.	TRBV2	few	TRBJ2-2	TGTGCCAGCAGTTCTAACACCGGGGAGCTGTTTTTT	CASSSNTGELFF
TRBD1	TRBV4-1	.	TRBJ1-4	TGCGCCAGCAGCCAAGTGACAGGGGGTAACGGAAAACTGTTTTTT	CASSQVTGGNGKLFF